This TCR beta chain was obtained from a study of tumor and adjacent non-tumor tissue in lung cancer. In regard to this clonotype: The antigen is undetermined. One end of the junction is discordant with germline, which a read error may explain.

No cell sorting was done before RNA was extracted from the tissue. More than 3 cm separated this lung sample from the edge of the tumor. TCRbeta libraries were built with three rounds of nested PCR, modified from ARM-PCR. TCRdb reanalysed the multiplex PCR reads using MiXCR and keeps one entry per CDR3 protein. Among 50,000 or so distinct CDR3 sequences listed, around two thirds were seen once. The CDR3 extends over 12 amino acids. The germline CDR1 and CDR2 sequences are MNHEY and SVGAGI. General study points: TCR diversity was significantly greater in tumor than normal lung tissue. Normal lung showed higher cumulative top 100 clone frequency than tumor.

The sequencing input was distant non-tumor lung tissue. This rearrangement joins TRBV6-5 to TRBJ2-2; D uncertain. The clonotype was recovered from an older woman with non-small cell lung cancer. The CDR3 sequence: CANSQNTRELFF. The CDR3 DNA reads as TGTGCCAACAGTCAAAACACCCGGGAGCTGTTTTTT.